These 30 T cell receptor beta chains came from one sample sequenced in a study of T cells in Graves' hyperthyroidism and ophthalmopathy. Template material for amplifying TCR beta CDR3 regions consisted of RNA transcripts. TCR CDR3 underwent first-round RT-PCR with the HTBI primer set. From the multiplex PCR reads, TCRdb called clonotypes with MiXCR, one entry per CDR3 protein. Of roughly 700,000 distinct CDR3 sequences listed, around 15% are singletons. The sequenced material came from blood. These receptors were obtained from a man aged 50-60 years with Graves' hyperthyroidism.

The chain employs TRBV7-2 and TRBJ2-3; D not certain. In germline, CDR1 is SGHTA, CDR2 FQGNSA. The CDR3 has 15 residues. V gave up 2 bases and J gave up 7 bases, with 16 bases separating them. CDR3 sequence reads: CASSLSSTPQYTQYF. The CDR3 DNA sequence: TGTGCCAGCAGCTTATCATCCACCCCCCAGTATACGCAGTATTTT.

The table lists this clonotype with a few counts. This sequence joins TRBV29-1 and TRBJ2-1; D perhaps matches TRBD2 (5 bases). Germline V gives CDR1 SQVTM, CDR2 ANQGSEA. V dropped 5 bases and J dropped 6 bases, with 17 bases sitting between them. The CDR3 runs to 14 residues. CDR3 sequence reads: CSVWFDYLVNEQFF. The CDR3 DNA sequence: TGCAGCGTTTGGTTTGACTACCTCGTCAATGAGCAGTTCTTC.

J is TRBJ1-3 and V is TRBV20-1, with 9 bases aligning to TRBD1. Trimming removed 6 bases from V and 0 bases from J; junction bases left unmatched: 9. In germline, CDR1 is DFQATT, CDR2 SNEGSKA (reference sequence). The CDR3 has 16 residues. The CDR3 DNA reads TGCAGTGCGAAAACGGGACAGGGTTACTCTGGAAACACCATATATTTT. Translation gives CSAKTGQGYSGNTIYF.

Ten or more counts support this clonotype. The chain employs TRBV10-3 and TRBJ2-1; D might be TRBD1 (5 bases). Germline-derived CDR1 and CDR2 are ENHRY and SYGVKD. Trimming stripped 2 bases from V and 0 bases from J, with 14 bases between. The CDR3 is made up of 17 amino acids. CDR3 region: CAISEIPQGTSYNEQFF. The CDR3 DNA sequence: TGTGCCATCAGTGAGATACCTCAGGGAACCTCCTACAATGAGCAGTTCTTC.

The table lists this clonotype with a few counts. This sequence joins TRBV2 and TRBJ1-5, with D uncertain. The V end lost 4 bases, the J end lost 0 bases, and 10 bases lay between the germline ends. The CDR3 contains 15 residues. In germline, CDR1 is SNHLY, CDR2 FYNNEI. CDR3 sequence reads: CASSGGRSSNQPQHF. CDR3 nucleotide sequence: TGTGCCAGCAGTGGTGGGAGATCTAGCAATCAGCCCCAGCATTTT.

This clonotype was seen just once. A read error may be the cause here, since a much bigger clone is one base away. The rearrangement uses TRBV28 and TRBJ1-2; 9 nucleotides match TRBD1. V shed 5 bases and J 6 bases; nucleotides not matched to a gene: 7. Germline CDR1 and CDR2: MDHEN and SYDVKM. CDR3 size: 14 residues. CDR3 protein: CASSQTGGGHGYTF. In DNA, the CDR3 is TGTGCCAGCAGTCAGACAGGGGGTGGGCATGGCTACACCTTC.

J is TRBJ2-1 and V is TRBV3-1; D is ambiguous. The CDR3 sequence is 15 residues long. Germline V gene data show CDR1 as LGHDT and CDR2 as YNNKEL (reference sequence). The V end lost 0 bases, the J end lost 0 bases, and 6 bases lay between the germline ends. This chain's CDR3 is CASSQDLNSYNEQFF. CDR3 in DNA: TGTGCCAGCAGCCAAGATCTTAACTCCTACAATGAGCAGTTCTTC.

This clonotype occurred many times. The V gene is TRBV27, the J gene TRBJ2-5; TRBD2 aligns across 11 bases. Trimming at V came to 6 bases and at J to 9 bases, leaving 12 bases not matched to a gene. This CDR3 region has 15 residues. Germline assignment: CDR1 MNHEY and CDR2 SMNVEV (reference sequence). CDR3 in amino acids: CASSSSSGGTTAQYF. DNA for the CDR3: TGTGCCAGCAGCTCCTCTAGCGGGGGGACCACGGCCCAGTACTTC.

This clonotype was observed at least ten times. The rearrangement uses TRBV5-5 and TRBJ1-6; D is possibly TRBD1 (5 bases). Between the trimmed V and J ends, which lost 5 bases and 9 bases, there was a span of 9 bases. The CDR3 is 12 amino acids. Looked up from germline, CDR1 is SGHKS and CDR2 is YYEKEE (reference sequence). The CDR3 sequence: CASRTGFSPLHF. The CDR3 nucleotides are TGTGCCAGCAGAACAGGTTTTTCACCCCTCCACTTT.

This clonotype has a handful of counts. The chain couples TRBV7-8 to TRBJ1-5, with unresolved D. CDR1 and CDR2 (germline): SGHVS, FQNEAQ. The CDR3 extends over 15 amino acids. Between the trimmed V and J ends, which lost 5 bases and 3 bases, there was a span of 14 bases. The CDR3 loop is CASSVRRVDNQPQHF. CDR3 DNA: TGTGCCAGCAGCGTAAGGAGGGTTGACAATCAGCCCCAGCATTTT.

This chain joins TRBV19 and TRBJ2-7; no clear D. The V gene lost 7 bases and the J gene lost 0 bases, with 16 bases spanning the gap. The CDR3 is 15 residues long. Germline V lookup: CDR1 LNHDA, CDR2 SQIVND (reference sequence). The CDR3 sequence: CASITVRLSSYEQYF. The CDR3 region has the DNA TGTGCCAGTATCACAGTGCGCCTCAGCTCCTACGAGCAGTACTTC.

There are many counts of this clonotype. The V and J genes are TRBV28 and TRBJ2-7; tentative D call: TRBD2 (5 bases). Trimming stripped 1 base from V and 3 bases from J, with 19 bases between. The CDR3 is made up of 17 amino acids. Germline V lookup: CDR1 MDHEN, CDR2 SYDVKM. The CDR3 loop reads CASSLYGRASSGYEQYF. The CDR3 DNA is TGTGCCAGCAGTTTATATGGTCGGGCTAGCTCGGGCTACGAGCAGTACTTC.

The chain is built from TRBV5-6 and TRBJ2-1; 7 bases fit TRBD1. CDR1 is SGHDT and CDR2 is YYEEEE in the germline V gene. CDR3 size: 14 residues. Germline trimming cut 1 base from V and 9 bases from J; bases unmatched to any gene: 7. The CDR3 nucleotides are TGTGCCAGCAGCTTGCCCAGACAGGGCGGTGAGCAGTTCTTC. Amino acids: CASSLPRQGGEQFF.

Points on this clonotype: Given the absence of the conserved phenylalanine or tryptophan at the CDR3 end, a read error is likely. The genes are TRBV5-1 and TRBJ2-3; a weak D match, TRBD1 (6 bases). Germline CDR1 SGHRS, CDR2 YFSETQ. Between the trimmed V and J ends, which lost 1 base and 2 bases, there was a span of 11 bases. The CDR3 spans 15 residues. CDR3 DNA sequence: TGCGCCAGCAGCTTGCTCCAGGGGTCCACAGATACGCAGTATTCT. Encoded protein: CASSLLQGSTDTQYS.

This clonotype was seen a handful of times. The V gene is TRBV5-1, the J gene TRBJ2-3; 11 bases agree with TRBD2. The CDR3 is 17 amino acids. Germline CDR1 and CDR2: SGHRS and YFSETQ. The trim removed 0 bases at V and 3 bases at J, leaving 6 bases unmatched. In DNA, the CDR3 is TGCGCCAGCAGCTTGGCCCCTAGCGGGAGGTCTACAGATACGCAGTATTTT. This gives the protein CASSLAPSGRSTDTQYF.

This clonotype was seen at least ten times. J is TRBJ2-2 and V is TRBV6-1, with 7 bases that match TRBD1. Trimming removed 10 bases from V and 4 bases from J; junction bases left unmatched: 9. Germline assignment: CDR1 MNHNS and CDR2 SASEGT. The CDR3 loop spans 14 amino acids. The CDR3 sequence: CATLNRGGTGELFF. Here the CDR3 DNA reads TGTGCCACCTTAAACAGGGGCGGCACCGGGGAGCTGTTTTTT.

At least ten counts were recorded for this clonotype. The chain combines TRBV12-3 or TRBV12-4 with TRBJ2-1, with D perhaps being TRBD1 or TRBD2 (5 bases each). Trimming stripped 4 bases from V and 5 bases from J, with 15 bases between. The CDR3 length is 15 residues. The DNA for the CDR3 is TGTGCCAGCAGTTCCTTGGGGGACGGCCACAATGAGCAGTTCTTC. It is translated as CASSSLGDGHNEQFF.

The chain has TRBV6-1 and TRBJ2-2, with a weak D call TRBD2 (6 bases). In germline, CDR1 is MNHNS, CDR2 SASEGT. The V gene lost 2 bases and the J gene lost 6 bases, with 16 bases spanning the gap. The CDR3 is 16 amino acids. The CDR3 DNA follows: TGTGCCAGCAGTGAAATAGCGACTAGGGGCGCCGGGGAGCTGTTTTTT. It codes for CASSEIATRGAGELFF.

The V gene is TRBV9, the J gene TRBJ2-5, with D perhaps TRBD1 or TRBD2 (5 bases each). V was pared by 3 bases and J by 5 bases, with 14 bases between. The CDR3 covers 14 residues. Germline lookup yields CDR1 SGDLS and CDR2 YYNGEE. The CDR3 loop is CASSAGTVRETQYF. The CDR3 region has the DNA TGTGCCAGCAGCGCTGGGACGGTCCGTGAGACCCAGTACTTC. Supplemented by reference TRBV9 and TRBJ2-5, the full variable domain reads DSGVTQTPKHLITATGQRVTLRCSPRSGDLSVYWYQQSLDQGLQFLIQYYNGEERAKGNILERFSAQQFPDLHSELNLSSLELGDSALYFCASSAGTVRETQYFGPGTRLLVL.

The gene calls are TRBV7-2 and TRBJ2-1; D call uncertain. V gave up 6 bases and J gave up 0 bases, with 21 bases separating them. The CDR3 consists of 18 residues. CDR1 and CDR2 from the germline V gene are SGHTA and FQGNSA. Here the CDR3 reads CASSYSKDGSSSYNEQFF. The CDR3 bases are TGTGCCAGCAGTTACTCGAAGGACGGGTCCAGCTCCTACAATGAGCAGTTCTTC.

This clonotype was recorded many times. This rearrangement joins TRBV27 to TRBJ1-2; maybe TRBD1 (6 bases). V lost 6 bases and J lost 3, with 17 bases in between. This CDR3 region has 15 residues. Germline CDR1 is MNHEY and CDR2 is SMNVEV (reference sequence). The CDR3 DNA reads TGTGCCAGCAGCCGTTCAACGGGACAAGACTATGGCTACACCTTC. Amino acids: CASSRSTGQDYGYTF.

This clonotype was observed at least ten times. The CDR3 sequence: CASLETSGSYNEQFF. The CDR3 region has the DNA TGTGCCTCCCTGGAAACTAGCGGCTCCTACAATGAGCAGTTCTTC. The V gene is TRBV2, the J gene TRBJ2-1, with 8 bases identical to TRBD2. The CDR3 length is 15 residues. V trimming: 11 bases; J trimming: 0 bases; junction bases outside the gene matches: 9. Germline-derived CDR1 and CDR2 are SNHLY and FYNNEI.

This clonotype was picked up many times. The V call is TRBV19, the J call TRBJ2-7; 10 bases map to TRBD2. The CDR3 consists of 13 residues. Germline CDR1 LNHDA, CDR2 SQIVND (reference sequence). With 7 bases clipped from V and 1 base from J, the junction kept 1 base outside the gene matches. The CDR3 is CASTLAGSYEQYF. CDR3 DNA: TGTGCCAGTACACTAGCGGGGTCCTACGAGCAGTACTTC.

The table lists this clonotype with a few counts. The chain has TRBV6-5 and TRBJ2-3; the match to TRBD2 covers 7 bases. Per the germline V gene, CDR1 is MNHEY and CDR2 is SVGAGI. The trim removed 0 bases at V and 8 bases at J, leaving 14 bases unmatched. The CDR3 extends over 17 amino acids. The CDR3 loop is CASSYSGGSSGLATQYF. Written as DNA, the CDR3 is TGTGCCAGCAGTTACTCTGGCGGGAGTAGTGGGTTGGCTACGCAGTATTTT.

The rearrangement links TRBV27 to TRBJ2-1, with D uncertain. The CDR3 length is 15 residues. The V end was cut by 6 bases, the J end by 4 bases, with 16 bases between. CDR1 and CDR2 from the germline V gene are MNHEY and SMNVEV (reference sequence). CDR3 in DNA: TGTGCCAGCAGCACGGACGTCCACGGGTACAATGAGCAGTTCTTC. This encodes CASSTDVHGYNEQFF.

This clonotype was seen many times. The chain carries TRBV11-2 and TRBJ2-1; 7 positions match TRBD1. The junction had 3 bases not matched to a gene; V was cut back by 3 bases and J by 4 bases. CDR3 size: 14 residues. Germline V CDR1 and CDR2: SGHAT, FQNNGV. The DNA of the CDR3 is TGTGCCAGCAGCTTTGGGACAGAGTACAATGAGCAGTTCTTC. Its protein product is CASSFGTEYNEQFF.

In this sample, this clonotype turned up a few times. The rearrangement uses TRBV30 and TRBJ1-5; the match to TRBD1 covers 8 bases. V shed 2 bases, J shed 3 bases, and the junction held 3 bases outside the gene matches. Per the germline V gene, CDR1 is GTSNPN and CDR2 is SVGIG (reference sequence). This CDR3 is built from 14 residues. CDR3 sequence: CAWSRTGLNQPQHF. CDR3 in DNA: TGTGCCTGGAGTCGGACAGGGCTCAATCAGCCCCAGCATTTT.

The J gene is TRBJ1-2, the V gene TRBV19, with D hard to call. Looked up from germline, CDR1 is LNHDA and CDR2 is SQIVND (reference sequence). The CDR3 sequence is 17 residues long. V gave up 3 bases and J gave up 3 bases, with 20 bases separating them. Written as DNA, the CDR3 is TGTGCCAGTAGTATGGTCGATCTACTGCCTAAATACTATGGCTACACCTTC. It translates to CASSMVDLLPKYYGYTF.

This clonotype has at least ten counts. The J gene is TRBJ2-7, the V gene TRBV12-3 or TRBV12-4, with D possibly matching TRBD1 (5 bases). Trimming stripped 1 base from V and 2 bases from J, with 9 bases between. CDR3 length: 14 amino acids. This CDR3 reads CASSLVGAAYEQYF. CDR3 nucleotide sequence: TGTGCCAGCAGTTTAGTAGGGGCAGCCTACGAGCAGTACTTC.

This clonotype came up many times. The chain has TRBV28 and TRBJ2-3, with D possibly being TRBD2 (6 bases). The CDR3 is made up of 13 amino acids. CDR1 and CDR2 (germline): MDHEN, SYDVKM. Trimming took off 7 bases at V and 0 bases at J, with 8 bases between the two ends. This CDR3 reads CASISGSTDTQYF. The CDR3 coding sequence is TGTGCCAGCATTAGCGGAAGCACAGATACGCAGTATTTT.